One and the same sample provided the 20 T cell receptor beta chains below, sequenced in a study of cytomegalovirus exposure and HLA in healthy donors. Researchers ran the PCR with 60 Vbeta and 13 Jbeta primers. Produced via immunoSEQ multiplex PCR; TCRdb's table is partial and in-frame only. The sample carries more than 150,000 clones, over 65% recorded once. The sequenced sample consisted of PBMCs. These receptors all stem from a man aged 18 to 29 in good health and CMV-seronegative.

The chain couples TRBV11-2 to TRBJ2-1; TRBD2 might be the D (6 bases). The CDR3 extends over 14 amino acids. With 6 bases removed from V and 9 bases from J, the gap between germline ends came to 18 bases. CDR1 is SGHAT, CDR2 FQNNGV, per germline. CDR3: CASSAGSAFGEQFF. In nucleotides, the CDR3 is TGTGCCAGCAGTGCGGGGTCCGCGTTCGGTGAGCAGTTCTTC.

The chain is built from TRBV5-1 and TRBJ1-2; unclear D gene. Looked up from germline, CDR1 is SGHRS and CDR2 is YFSETQ. V lost 0 bases, J lost 3 bases, and 9 bases lay in between. The CDR3 sequence is 14 residues long. The DNA for the CDR3 is TGCGCCAGCAGCTTGGAGGCGGGATACTATGGCTACACCTTC. Translating it yields CASSLEAGYYGYTF.

The rearrangement joins TRBV9 to TRBJ1-1, with a weak D call TRBD1 (6 bases). The CDR3 contains 13 residues. Germline V gives CDR1 SGDLS, CDR2 YYNGEE. V lost 3 bases and J lost 3, with 9 bases in between. The CDR3 protein is CASSAGGHTEAFF. CDR3 DNA sequence: TGTGCCAGCAGCGCCGGGGGGCACACTGAAGCTTTCTTT. Together with reference TRBV9 and TRBJ1-1, the CDR3 gives the full variable domain: DSGVTQTPKHLITATGQRVTLRCSPRSGDLSVYWYQQSLDQGLQFLIQYYNGEERAKGNILERFSAQQFPDLHSELNLSSLELGDSALYFCASSAGGHTEAFFGQGTRLTVV.

This rearrangement joins TRBV4-2 to TRBJ2-7, with a weak D call TRBD1 (6 bases). Trimming took off 6 bases at V and 1 base at J, with 10 bases between the two ends. Germline V gene data show CDR1 as LGHNA and CDR2 as YNFKEQ. This CDR3 region has 13 residues. As DNA, the CDR3 is TGTGCCAGCAGTACGACAGGTTCCTACGAGCAGTACTTC. Protein product: CASSTTGSYEQYF.

The V and J genes are TRBV21-1 and TRBJ1-2; the table's D gene call, TRBD1, was not cross checked with the DNA. TRBV21-1 is tagged as a pseudogene. The CDR3 length is 15 residues. The CDR3 region is CASSMGEGARYGYTF. The CDR3, as DNA: TGTGCCAGCAGCATGGGAGAGGGGGCTAGGTATGGCTACACCTTC.

The V and J genes are TRBV2 and TRBJ2-1, with 16 positions matching TRBD2. Germline trimming cut 2 bases from V and 6 bases from J; bases unmatched to any gene: 7. This CDR3 contains 18 residues. Germline V gives CDR1 SNHLY, CDR2 FYNNEI. This chain's CDR3 is CASSEWGLAGGRANEQFF. CDR3 coding DNA: TGTGCCAGCAGTGAATGGGGACTAGCGGGAGGGAGGGCCAATGAGCAGTTCTTC. Using reference TRBV2 and TRBJ2-1 for the parts outside the CDR3, the full variable domain is EPEVTQTPSHQVTQMGQEVILRCVPISNHLYFYWYRQILGQKVEFLVSFYNNEISEKSEIFDDQFSVERPDGSNFTLKIRSTKLEDSAMYFCASSEWGLAGGRANEQFFGPGTRLTVL.

The chain links TRBV7-3 to TRBJ1-6; D is undetermined. The V end was cut by 0 bases, the J end by 9 bases, with 6 bases between. CDR3 length: 13 residues. Germline V lookup: CDR1 SGHTA, CDR2 FQGTGA. CDR3 sequence: CASSLTEGSPLHF. DNA for the CDR3: TGTGCCAGCAGCTTAACGGAGGGTTCACCCCTCCACTTT.

This chain links TRBV28 with TRBJ1-4; tentative D call: TRBD1 (6 bases). The CDR3 loop spans 15 amino acids. The V gene's germline CDR1 is MDHEN and CDR2 SYDVKM. Trimming left V 6 bases short and J 0 bases short, with 11 bases between. The CDR3 loop reads CASRTTGATNEKLFF. The CDR3 nucleotides read TGTGCCAGCAGGACGACAGGCGCAACTAATGAAAAACTGTTTTTT.

This clone was found a few times. This chain links TRBV5-6 with TRBJ1-4, with D hard to call. Germline assignment: CDR1 SGHDT and CDR2 YYEEEE. This CDR3 has 16 amino acids. V was trimmed by 0 bases and J by 4 bases, leaving 13 bases between them. The CDR3 loop is CASSLASLTGNEKLFF. Written as DNA, the CDR3 is TGTGCCAGCAGCTTGGCTTCCTTGACGGGTAATGAAAAACTGTTTTTT.

The rearrangement links TRBV6-5 to TRBJ1-4, with D tentatively TRBD1 (5 bases). The germline V gene encodes CDR1 MNHEY and CDR2 SVGAGI. The CDR3 has 14 residues. V was cut by 6 bases and J by 7 bases, with 15 bases left in between. CDR3 DNA sequence: TGTGCCAGCAGCCCTTGGCGGGGGTTTGAAAAACTGTTTTTT. Translation: CASSPWRGFEKLFF.

The chain couples TRBV9 to TRBJ2-5; D remains unclear. This CDR3 comprises 12 residues. Trimming took 0 bases from V and 5 from J, leaving 5 bases between them. Germline-derived CDR1 and CDR2 are SGDLS and YYNGEE. The CDR3 protein is CASSVDQETQYF. The CDR3 DNA sequence: TGTGCCAGCAGCGTAGATCAGGAGACCCAGTACTTC.

CDR3: CASSLRTTNTGELFF. In DNA, the CDR3 is TGCGCCAGCAGCTTGAGGACAACGAACACCGGGGAGCTGTTTTTT. J is TRBJ2-2 and V is TRBV5-1; the D gene is possibly TRBD1 (5 bases). Per germline, CDR1 SGHRS and CDR2 YFSETQ. Trimming stripped 1 base from V and 0 bases from J, with 7 bases between. There are 15 residues in the CDR3.

This rearrangement joins TRBV6-1 to TRBJ1-2; D is ambiguous. The CDR3 spans 15 residues. CDR1 and CDR2 from the germline V gene are MNHNS and SASEGT. The V end was cut by 4 bases, the J end by 7 bases, with 19 bases between. CDR3 nucleotide sequence: TGTGCCAGCAGTGGTCGGGAGGGAGGGCTGGGTGGCTACACCTTC. Amino acid sequence: CASSGREGGLGGYTF.

The chain combines TRBV6-5 with TRBJ2-7; 9 positions match TRBD1. The CDR3 has 13 residues. The ends lost 7 bases at V and 1 base at J; junction bases unmatched: 2. Looked up from germline, CDR1 is MNHEY and CDR2 is SVGAGI. The CDR3 region has the DNA TGTGCCAGCACGACAGGGGGTTCCTACGAGCAGTACTTC. Protein: CASTTGGSYEQYF.

V and J are TRBV7-8 and TRBJ2-5; TRBD1 aligns across 7 bases. The DNA end is a closer match to TRBJ2-7, so the J assignment may be wrong. The CDR3 runs 13 residues. CDR1 is SGHVS, CDR2 FQNEAQ, per germline. CDR3 amino acids: CASSLIGGREQYF. CDR3 DNA sequence: TGTGCCAGCAGCTTAATAGGGGGCCGCGAGCAGTACTTC.

Worth noting for this clone: The junction and the germline gene differ at one end; a read error may be behind it. V gene TRBV29-1 combines with J gene TRBJ2-5, with TRBD2 matching over 11 bases. From germline, CDR1 is SQVTM and CDR2 ANQGSEA. The CDR3 totals 14 residues. CDR3 DNA sequence: TGCAGCGCCTTGAGACTAGCGGGACAAGGGACCCAGTACTTC. Its protein product is CSALRLAGQGTQYF.

CDR3 bases: TGTGCCAGCAGCCCGGAGGGAAGGTGGAATGAGCAGTTCTTC. It codes for CASSPEGRWNEQFF. The V and J genes are TRBV7-6 and TRBJ2-1, with a weak D call TRBD2 (6 bases). The germline V and J ends were trimmed by 5 bases and 7 bases, with 15 bases remaining between them. The germline V gene encodes CDR1 SGHVS and CDR2 FNYEAQ. The CDR3 sequence is 14 residues long.

V usage is TRBV20-1 and J usage is TRBJ1-4; possible D gene TRBD1, 6 bases. The CDR3 extends over 11 amino acids. Germline V gene data show CDR1 as DFQATT and CDR2 as SNEGSKA (reference sequence). V lost 8 bases, J lost 2 bases, and 6 bases lay in between. The CDR3 here is CSTGTNEKLFF. The CDR3 DNA reads as TGCAGTACAGGGACTAATGAAAAACTGTTTTTT.

This clone was seen a handful of times. One junction end does not reproduce the germline sequence, and a read error may be involved. The chain couples TRBV13 to TRBJ1-2, with 12 bases identical to TRBD1. The CDR3 contains 19 residues. Germline V lookup: CDR1 PRHDT, CDR2 FYEKMQ (reference sequence). The CDR3 loop reads CASSLGYPGQGALVYGYTF. CDR3 coding DNA: TGTGCCAGCAGCCTAGGATATCCGGGACAGGGGGCGCTTGTCTATGGCTACACCTTC.

The chain couples TRBV2 to TRBJ2-2; 10 bases are shared with TRBD2. Germline V gives CDR1 SNHLY, CDR2 FYNNEI. The CDR3 sequence is 15 residues long. Trimming at V came to 10 bases and at J to 2 bases, leaving 7 bases not matched to a gene. CDR3 DNA: TGTGCCATTTCTAGCGGGGGCCCTAACACCGGGGAGCTGTTTTTT. It yields the protein CAISSGGPNTGELFF.